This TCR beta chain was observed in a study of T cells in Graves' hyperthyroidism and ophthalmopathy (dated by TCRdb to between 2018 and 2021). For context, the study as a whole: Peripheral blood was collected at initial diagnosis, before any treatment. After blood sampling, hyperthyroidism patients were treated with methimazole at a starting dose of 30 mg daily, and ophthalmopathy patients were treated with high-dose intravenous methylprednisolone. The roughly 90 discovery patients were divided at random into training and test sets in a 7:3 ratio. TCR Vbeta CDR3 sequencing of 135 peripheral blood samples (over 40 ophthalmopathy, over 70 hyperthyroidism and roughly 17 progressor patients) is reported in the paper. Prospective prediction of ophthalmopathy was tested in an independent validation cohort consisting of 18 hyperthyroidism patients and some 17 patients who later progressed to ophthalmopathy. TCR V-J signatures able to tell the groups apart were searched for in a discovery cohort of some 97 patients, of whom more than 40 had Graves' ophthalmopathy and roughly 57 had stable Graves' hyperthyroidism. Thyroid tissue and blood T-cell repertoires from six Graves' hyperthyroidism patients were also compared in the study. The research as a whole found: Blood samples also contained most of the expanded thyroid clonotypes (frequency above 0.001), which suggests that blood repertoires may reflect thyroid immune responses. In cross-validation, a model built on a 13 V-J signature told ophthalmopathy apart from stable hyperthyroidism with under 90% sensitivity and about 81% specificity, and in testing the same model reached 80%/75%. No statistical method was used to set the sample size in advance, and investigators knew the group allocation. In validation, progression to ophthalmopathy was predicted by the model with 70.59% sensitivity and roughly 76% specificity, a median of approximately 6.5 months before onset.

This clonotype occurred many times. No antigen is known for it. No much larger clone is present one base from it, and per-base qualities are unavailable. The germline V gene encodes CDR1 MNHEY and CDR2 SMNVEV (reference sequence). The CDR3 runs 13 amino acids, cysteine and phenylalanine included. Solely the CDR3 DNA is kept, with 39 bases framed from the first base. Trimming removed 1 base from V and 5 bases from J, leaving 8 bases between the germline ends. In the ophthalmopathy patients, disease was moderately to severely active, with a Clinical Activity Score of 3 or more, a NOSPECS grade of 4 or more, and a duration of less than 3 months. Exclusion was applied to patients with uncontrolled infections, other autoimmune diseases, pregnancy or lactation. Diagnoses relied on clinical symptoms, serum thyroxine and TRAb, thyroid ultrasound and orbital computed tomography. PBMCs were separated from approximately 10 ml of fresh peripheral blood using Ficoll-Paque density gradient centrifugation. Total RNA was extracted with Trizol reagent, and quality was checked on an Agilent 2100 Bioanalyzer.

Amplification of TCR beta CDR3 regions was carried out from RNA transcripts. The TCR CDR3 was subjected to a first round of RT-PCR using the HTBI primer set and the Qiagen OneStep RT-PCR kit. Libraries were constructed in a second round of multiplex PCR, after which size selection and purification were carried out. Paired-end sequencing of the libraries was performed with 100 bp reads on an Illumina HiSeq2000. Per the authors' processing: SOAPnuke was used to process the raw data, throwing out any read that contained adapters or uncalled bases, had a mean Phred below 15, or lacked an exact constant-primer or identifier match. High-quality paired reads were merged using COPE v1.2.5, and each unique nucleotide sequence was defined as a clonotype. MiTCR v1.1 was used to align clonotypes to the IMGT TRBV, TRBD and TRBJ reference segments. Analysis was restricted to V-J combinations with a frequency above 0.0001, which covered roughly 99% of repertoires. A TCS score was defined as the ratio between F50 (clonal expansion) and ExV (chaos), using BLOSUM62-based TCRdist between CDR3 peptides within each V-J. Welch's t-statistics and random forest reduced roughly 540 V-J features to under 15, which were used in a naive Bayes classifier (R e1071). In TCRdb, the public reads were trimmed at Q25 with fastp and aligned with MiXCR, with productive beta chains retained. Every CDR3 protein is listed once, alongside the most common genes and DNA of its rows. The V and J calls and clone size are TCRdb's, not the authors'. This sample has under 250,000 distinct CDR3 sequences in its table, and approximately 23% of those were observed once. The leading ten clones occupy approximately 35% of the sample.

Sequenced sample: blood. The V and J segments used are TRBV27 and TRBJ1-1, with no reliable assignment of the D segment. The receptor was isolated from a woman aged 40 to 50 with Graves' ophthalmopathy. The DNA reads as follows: TGTGCCAGCAGTTTATTTCTGGGGACTGAAGCTTTCTTT. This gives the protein CASSLFLGTEAFF.